The present entry profiles one TCR beta chain with its context. Its specificity is not known. Time point given: patch test 2, 6 weeks after DPC sensitization. This sample's treatment: therapeutic diphenylcyclopropenone sensitization with weekly scalp DPC. The data derive from a study of human T cells and chemical hapten exposure. Background on the study: During the roughly 24-week study period, patients had diphenylcyclopropenone applied to the scalp every week. Regarding the study as a whole: TCRs exceeding 1 in 1000 frequency stayed unchanged with DPC sensitization. Counts of expanded TCRs (at PT1) showed a positive correlation with patch test score. In comparison with controls, expanded TCRs gave rise to a significantly larger number of large CDR3 similarity clusters.

A single record per CDR3 protein comes from TCRdb applying MiXCR to the RACE reads. Among roughly 84,000 distinct CDR3 sequences listed, roughly a tenth were seen once. The source material was whole blood, sampled in connection with sensitization to the hapten diphenylcyclopropenone (DPC). This TCR was recovered from a woman aged 45 to 65 with alopecia areata. Some clones in this sample may be carry-over from other donors' samples.

The CDR3 nucleotides read TGTGCCAGCAGCTTAGCGGCTATCCTTAAAAACACAGATACGCAGTATTTT. This codes for CASSLAAILKNTDTQYF. V and J are TRBV13 and TRBJ2-3; D is ambiguous. Germline-derived CDR1 and CDR2 are PRHDT and FYEKMQ (reference sequence). CDR3 size: 17 residues. V lost 1 base and J lost 2, with 16 bases in between.